These 21 T cell receptor beta chains originate from one sample sequenced in a study of CD8+CD57+ T cells in acquired aplastic anemia. TCR beta VDJ combinations and CDR3 sequences were profiled from genomic DNA. TCRdb independently ran MiXCR on the reads; one entry per CDR3 protein. The sample shows 180,000 or so distinct CDR3 sequences, approximately 45% of them seen only once. Sequenced input: sorted CD4+, CD8+, or CD8+CD57+ T cells (not recorded which) from PBMCs. These receptors were taken from a human donor in good health.

Notes on this clonotype: This may arise from a read error, as a much more abundant clone is one base away. The chain joins TRBV11-1 to TRBJ2-1, with 7 bases aligning to TRBD2. Germline CDR1 is SGHAT and CDR2 is FQDESV (reference sequence). CDR3 length equals 18 residues. Here the CDR3 reads CASRLEVASGSSYNEQFF. CDR3 coding DNA: TGTGCCAGCAGGTTAGAGGTGGCTAGCGGAAGCTCCTACAATGAGCAGTTCTTC. The full variable domain, rest sourced from reference TRBV11-1 and TRBJ2-1, is EAEVAQSPRYKITEKSQAVAFWCDPISGHATLYWYRQILGQGPELLVQFQDESVVDDSQLPKDRFSAERLKGVDSTLKIQPAELGDSAMYLCASRLEVASGSSYNEQFFGPGTRLTVL.

This clonotype came up many times. J is TRBJ2-3 and V is TRBV24-1; no reliable D call. The CDR3 runs 14 residues. V was clipped by 3 bases and J by 2 bases, with 8 bases between them. Germline V gene lookup returns CDR1 KGHDR and CDR2 SFDVKD. The CDR3 is CATSDLVTTDTQYF. CDR3 bases: TGTGCCACCAGTGATCTGGTTACCACAGATACGCAGTATTTT.

V and J are TRBV12-3 or TRBV12-4 and TRBJ2-2, with 8 bases that match TRBD2. V was clipped by 5 bases and J by 5 bases; unmatched bases: 10. CDR3 size: 16 residues. The CDR3 nucleotides read TGTGCCAGCAGTCTTGTGGCTAGCGGGTTTACCGGGGAGCTGTTTTTT. It specifies CASSLVASGFTGELFF.

The chain recombines TRBV5-4 with TRBJ1-5; TRBD1 might be the D (5 bases). The CDR3 is 18 amino acids. The V end lost 2 bases, the J end lost 0 bases, and 18 bases lay between the germline ends. Germline CDR1 and CDR2: SGHNT and YYREEE (reference sequence). CDR3 sequence (DNA): TGTGCCAGCAGCTTCCTCGACAGTAACGATTATAGCAATCAGCCCCAGCATTTT. It specifies CASSFLDSNDYSNQPQHF.

The V call is TRBV30, the J call TRBJ1-2; D unresolved. This CDR3 has 14 residues. Per germline, CDR1 GTSNPN and CDR2 SVGIG (reference sequence). Between the trimmed V and J ends, which lost 5 bases and 5 bases, there was a span of 18 bases. The CDR3: CAWGFAGIYYGYTF. In nucleotides, the CDR3 is TGTGCCTGGGGATTCGCCGGGATATATTATGGCTACACCTTC.

There are a few counts of this clonotype. The chain couples TRBV5-6 to TRBJ1-6; 8 nucleotides align to TRBD1. The CDR3 is 14 amino acids. V was pared by 3 bases and J by 9 bases, with 5 bases of the junction left unmatched. Germline CDR1 is SGHDT and CDR2 is YYEEEE. In DNA, the CDR3 is TGTGCCAGCAGCTACGGACAGGGAGGTTCACCCCTCCACTTT. It codes for CASSYGQGGSPLHF.

The rearrangement links TRBV30 to TRBJ1-2; possible D gene TRBD1, 5 bases. Germline V lookup: CDR1 GTSNPN, CDR2 SVGIG (reference sequence). Trimming cost V 2 bases and J 6 bases, with 10 bases left between them. CDR3 length equals 12 residues. CDR3 nucleotides: TGTGCCTGGAGTAGGGGCGGTAATGGCTACACCTTC. It encodes CAWSRGGNGYTF.

Ten or more counts support this clonotype. This rearrangement joins TRBV7-2 to TRBJ2-1; perhaps D is TRBD1 or TRBD2 (5 bases each). The CDR3 spans 13 residues. The germline V and J ends were trimmed by 4 bases and 9 bases, with 13 bases remaining between them. From germline, CDR1 is SGHTA and CDR2 FQGNSA. This chain's CDR3 is CASSSRGGTEQFF. The CDR3 DNA sequence: TGTGCCAGCAGCTCGAGGGGCGGCACTGAGCAGTTCTTC.

Many counts were recorded for this clonotype. V is TRBV4-3 and J is TRBJ1-2; a weak D match, TRBD1 (5 bases). The V end was cut by 4 bases, the J end by 7 bases, with 19 bases between. The CDR3 length is 15 residues. CDR1 and CDR2 from the germline V gene are LGHNA and YSLEER. The CDR3 region is CASSPVQGGSAGYTF. DNA of the CDR3: TGCGCCAGCAGCCCAGTCCAGGGCGGGTCGGCTGGCTACACCTTC.

The rearrangement uses TRBV5-1 and TRBJ2-5, with TRBD2 identical over 8 bases. CDR1 and CDR2 (germline): SGHRS, YFSETQ. This CDR3 has 16 amino acids. V shed 4 bases and J 4 bases; nucleotides not matched to a gene: 12. The CDR3 region is CASSVPGGPSGETQYF. Here the CDR3 DNA reads TGCGCCAGCAGCGTCCCGGGGGGGCCCAGCGGAGAGACCCAGTACTTC.

This clonotype was counted many times. The rearrangement joins TRBV20-1 to TRBJ2-1; tentatively, D is TRBD2 (6 bases). Per germline, CDR1 DFQATT and CDR2 SNEGSKA (reference sequence). V lost 1 base to trimming and J lost 6 bases, with 13 bases between them. The CDR3 is made up of 14 amino acids. The CDR3 spells CSARVPGVGNEQFF. Written as DNA, the CDR3 is TGCAGTGCTAGAGTACCGGGAGTCGGCAATGAGCAGTTCTTC.

V is TRBV11-1 and J is TRBJ2-1; 8 positions match TRBD1. Germline assignment: CDR1 SGHAT and CDR2 FQDESV (reference sequence). The CDR3 has 19 residues. With 8 bases clipped from V and 4 bases from J, the junction kept 22 bases outside the gene matches. CDR3 sequence: CASRDRTGQGRDYYNEQFF. The CDR3 DNA is TGTGCCAGCCGGGACAGGACAGGACAGGGACGAGACTATTACAATGAGCAGTTCTTC. The complete variable domain, with remaining parts taken from reference TRBV11-1 and TRBJ2-1, reads EAEVAQSPRYKITEKSQAVAFWCDPISGHATLYWYRQILGQGPELLVQFQDESVVDDSQLPKDRFSAERLKGVDSTLKIQPAELGDSAMYLCASRDRTGQGRDYYNEQFFGPGTRLTVL.

The table lists this clonotype with a few counts. The chain employs TRBV5-6 and TRBJ1-1, with a possible D match to TRBD1 (5 bases). The V end lost 2 bases, the J end lost 3 bases, and 14 bases lay between the germline ends. Germline lookup yields CDR1 SGHDT and CDR2 YYEEEE. This CDR3 has 15 amino acids. The CDR3 DNA reads TGTGCCAGCAGCTTCAGGGTGGCGCGAGACACTGAAGCTTTCTTT. Its translation: CASSFRVARDTEAFF.

The chain recombines TRBV19 with TRBJ1-1; D perhaps matches TRBD1 (6 bases). The ends were cut back, 6 bases at V and 4 bases at J, with 12 bases in the middle. The germline V gene encodes CDR1 LNHDA and CDR2 SQIVND (reference sequence). The CDR3 is 13 amino acids. CDR3 nucleotides: TGTGCCAGTAGGCTTTCAGGGGCCACTGAAGCTTTCTTT. Amino acids: CASRLSGATEAFF.

This sequence joins TRBV10-3 and TRBJ2-7; maybe TRBD2 (7 bases). V lost 10 bases and J lost 3, with 13 bases in between. CDR3 length equals 12 residues. Germline V lookup: CDR1 ENHRY, CDR2 SYGVKD. In DNA form, the CDR3 reads TGTGCCAAACAGGGAGGGGACTACGAGCAGTACTTC. It is translated as CAKQGGDYEQYF.

The chain joins TRBV6-2 or TRBV6-3 to TRBJ2-1, with a tentative D call TRBD1 (6 bases). V was trimmed by 5 bases and J by 7 bases, leaving 15 bases between them. CDR3 length equals 14 residues. From germline, CDR1 is MNHEY and CDR2 SVGEGT. This chain's CDR3 is CASSVNRVRNEQFF. Written as DNA, the CDR3 is TGTGCCAGCAGTGTCAACAGGGTCCGGAATGAGCAGTTCTTC.

This clonotype was seen at least ten times. The chain carries TRBV20-1 and TRBJ2-7; D remains unclear. The germline V gene has CDR1 DFQATT and CDR2 SNEGSKA (reference sequence). This CDR3 is 14 amino acids long. The V end was cut by 2 bases, the J end by 0 bases, with 11 bases between. The CDR3 protein is CSARPRRSSYEQYF. The CDR3, as DNA: TGCAGTGCTAGACCGCGACGCAGCTCCTACGAGCAGTACTTC.

This clonotype was detected many times. This sequence joins TRBV4-3 and TRBJ1-1; D unclear. Trimming shortened V by 0 bases and J by 0 bases, and 14 bases separated the two germline ends. Germline V gene lookup returns CDR1 LGHNA and CDR2 YSLEER. The CDR3 totals 17 residues. The CDR3 DNA sequence: TGCGCCAGCAGCCAAGAGCTTCTTGGCAGCATGAACACTGAAGCTTTCTTT. Amino acid sequence: CASSQELLGSMNTEAFF.

There are many counts of this clonotype. The chain couples TRBV11-2 to TRBJ2-5; the match to TRBD2 covers 8 bases. CDR1 is SGHAT, CDR2 FQNNGV, per germline. With V trimmed by 1 base and J by 5 bases, 9 bases remained unmatched. The CDR3 spans 16 residues. The CDR3 nucleotides are TGTGCCAGCAGCTTAGGTTCGGGAGGGCCGGGGGAGACCCAGTACTTC. Protein product: CASSLGSGGPGETQYF.

This clonotype was counted ten times or more. This rearrangement joins TRBV25-1 to TRBJ1-2; D is undetermined. V shed 6 bases and J shed 4 bases, with 12 bases lying between them. Germline values: CDR1 MGHDK, CDR2 SYGVNS. The length of the CDR3 is 13 residues. CDR3 sequence reads: CASRLSGSYGYTF. DNA of the CDR3: TGTGCCAGCAGGTTATCGGGCAGCTATGGCTACACCTTC.

This clonotype was observed many times. V gene TRBV6-5 combines with J gene TRBJ2-1; D is unclear. The ends were cut back, 3 bases at V and 6 bases at J, with 9 bases in the middle. Germline V gene sequence: CDR1 MNHEY, CDR2 SVGAGI. This CDR3 spans 13 amino acids. For the CDR3, the DNA is TGTGCCAGCAGTTATCGTTCCAGCAATGAGCAGTTCTTC. As protein: CASSYRSSNEQFF.